Sequencing of this T cell receptor (beta chain) was carried out in a study of CD8+CD57+ T cells in acquired aplastic anemia. In the study overall: Sorting CD4+ and CD8+ cells gave DNA averaging roughly 3.5 ug. Study-level results: Patients and controls were found to share 25 to 35 CD8+ CDR3 sequences. Patients versus controls showed no significant CD8+ Simpson's diversity difference.

The CDR3 length is 10 residues. Deletions cut 5 bases from V and 0 bases from J, with 1 base between. The germline V gene encodes CDR1 DFQATT and CDR2 SNEGSKA (reference sequence). Regarding this clonotype: Its specificity is not known.

Selection for sequencing was limited to patients who had shown CD8+CD57+ cell expansion by flow cytometry. Profiling of TCR beta VDJ combinations and CDR3 sequences used genomic DNA as template. TCRdb processed the reads anew with MiXCR; each CDR3 protein has one entry. Of about 150,000 distinct CDR3 sequences in the sample, about 54% are singletons; the top ten hold approximately 12%. The material sequenced was sorted CD4+, CD8+, or CD8+CD57+ T cells (not recorded which) from PBMCs. The TCR comes from a human donor with aplastic anemia. The V gene is TRBV20-1, the J gene TRBJ2-5; D uncertain. CDR3 nucleotides: TGCAGTGCTTACCAAGAGACCCAGTACTTC. Encoded protein: CSAYQETQYF.